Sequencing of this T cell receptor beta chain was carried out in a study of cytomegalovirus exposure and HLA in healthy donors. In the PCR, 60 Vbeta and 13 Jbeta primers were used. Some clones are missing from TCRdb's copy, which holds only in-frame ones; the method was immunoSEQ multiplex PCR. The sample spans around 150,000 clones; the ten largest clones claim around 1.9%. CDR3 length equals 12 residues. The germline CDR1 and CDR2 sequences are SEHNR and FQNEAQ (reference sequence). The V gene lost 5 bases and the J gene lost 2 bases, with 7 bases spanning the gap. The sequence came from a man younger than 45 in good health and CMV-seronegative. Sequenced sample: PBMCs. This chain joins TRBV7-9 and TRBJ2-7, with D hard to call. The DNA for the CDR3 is TGTGCCAGCAGCACAGTAGCCTACGAGCAGTACTTC. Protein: CASSTVAYEQYF.